This TCR beta chain was retrieved from a study of blood T cell repertoires in COVID-19 (dated by TCRdb to 2020 to 2021). Describing the broader study: The collaborator samples originated in the United States, Italy and Spain and spanned the acute and convalescent phases of COVID-19. The material from the prospective study consisted of cDNA or gDNA derived from T cells, B-cell-depleted T cells, or PBMCs. Deeply sampled blood TCRbeta repertoires from subjects exposed to, actively infected with, or recovered from COVID-19 were included in the dataset. The repertoires were released in a freely available public database intended as a resource for research on the immune response to SARS-CoV-2. Samples came from the ongoing ImmuneRACE study (first 160 participants) plus 1,254 subjects from 6 global collaborators. Nearly every sample came with metadata listing a de-identified subject ID, COVID-19 status, age in years and sex. Where available, HLA class I and class II types were obtained from metadata supplied by the sample provider rather than from assay-based typing.

The collaborating institutions used their own protocols to collect whole blood in K2EDTA tubes. For TCRbeta analysis, collaborator samples were shipped as frozen whole blood, as isolated PBMCs, or as DNA extracted from either sample type. The immunoSEQ Assay, a bias-controlled multiplex PCR, was used to amplify TCRbeta CDR3 regions from genomic DNA. The source study handled its data this way. The number of nucleated cells in each sample was estimated by amplification of reference gene primers within the assay. To quantify the absolute abundance of each unique TCRbeta CDR3 rearrangement, sequence reads were collapsed and filtered. For each sample, productive Simpson clonality was calculated as the square root of Simpson's diversity index over productive rearrangements. TCRdb holds this immuneACCESS table with in-frame rearrangements only. Some clones are missing; in checked studies, unresolved V genes explain under half, and the rest has no known cause. The D gene and trimming were derived from the DNA, and the V and J assignments and clone size from that table. A total of about 64,000 clones appear in this sample, approximately 91% of them only once. The ten biggest clones cover 1.5% to 2% of the sample.

From the cysteine through the phenylalanine, the CDR3 covers 15 amino acids. This entry keeps only the CDR3 DNA: 45 bases, framed from base 1. The germline ends are 25 bases apart after V is trimmed by 9 bases and J by 10 bases. For CDR1 and CDR2, the germline V gene lists SNHLY and FYNNEI. What the work shows at the level of the full study, not this receptor alone: How much clinical and demographic metadata was included differed by source and by participant, and the metadata was provided uncurated.

As for this clone: It has no known antigen specificity. No clone much larger than this one lies a single base away; base qualities are absent.

Material: peripheral blood. This clonotype was sampled from a human donor in a cohort sampled during active COVID-19. Recombination connected TRBV2 to TRBJ2-1; possibly the D gene is TRBD2, per 7 matching bases. The CDR3 in this case is CASKGGGGLVGEQFF. The bases are TGTGCCAGTAAGGGAGGGGGAGGACTTGTTGGGGAGCAGTTCTTC.